This T cell receptor beta chain originates from a study of tumour-infiltrating T cells in Burkitt lymphoma. The CDR3 is 16 amino acids. V lost 3 bases and J 0 bases, leaving 15 bases between the germline ends. Germline CDR1 and CDR2: LGHNA and YSLEER. The repertoire was sequenced with immunoSEQ multiplex PCR; TCRdb's copy has only in-frame clones and lacks some. Here the sample spans some 5,800 clones, around 10% being singletons. This clone turned up a few times. The sample taken for sequencing was tumor tissue. The receptor comes from a human donor with diffuse large B-cell lymphoma. The chain uses TRBV4-3 and TRBJ2-7; D not resolved. The CDR3 spells CASSQLSSSGSYEQYF. Here the CDR3 DNA reads TGCGCCAGCAGCCAGCTCTCTTCATCGGGCTCCTACGAGCAGTACTTC.